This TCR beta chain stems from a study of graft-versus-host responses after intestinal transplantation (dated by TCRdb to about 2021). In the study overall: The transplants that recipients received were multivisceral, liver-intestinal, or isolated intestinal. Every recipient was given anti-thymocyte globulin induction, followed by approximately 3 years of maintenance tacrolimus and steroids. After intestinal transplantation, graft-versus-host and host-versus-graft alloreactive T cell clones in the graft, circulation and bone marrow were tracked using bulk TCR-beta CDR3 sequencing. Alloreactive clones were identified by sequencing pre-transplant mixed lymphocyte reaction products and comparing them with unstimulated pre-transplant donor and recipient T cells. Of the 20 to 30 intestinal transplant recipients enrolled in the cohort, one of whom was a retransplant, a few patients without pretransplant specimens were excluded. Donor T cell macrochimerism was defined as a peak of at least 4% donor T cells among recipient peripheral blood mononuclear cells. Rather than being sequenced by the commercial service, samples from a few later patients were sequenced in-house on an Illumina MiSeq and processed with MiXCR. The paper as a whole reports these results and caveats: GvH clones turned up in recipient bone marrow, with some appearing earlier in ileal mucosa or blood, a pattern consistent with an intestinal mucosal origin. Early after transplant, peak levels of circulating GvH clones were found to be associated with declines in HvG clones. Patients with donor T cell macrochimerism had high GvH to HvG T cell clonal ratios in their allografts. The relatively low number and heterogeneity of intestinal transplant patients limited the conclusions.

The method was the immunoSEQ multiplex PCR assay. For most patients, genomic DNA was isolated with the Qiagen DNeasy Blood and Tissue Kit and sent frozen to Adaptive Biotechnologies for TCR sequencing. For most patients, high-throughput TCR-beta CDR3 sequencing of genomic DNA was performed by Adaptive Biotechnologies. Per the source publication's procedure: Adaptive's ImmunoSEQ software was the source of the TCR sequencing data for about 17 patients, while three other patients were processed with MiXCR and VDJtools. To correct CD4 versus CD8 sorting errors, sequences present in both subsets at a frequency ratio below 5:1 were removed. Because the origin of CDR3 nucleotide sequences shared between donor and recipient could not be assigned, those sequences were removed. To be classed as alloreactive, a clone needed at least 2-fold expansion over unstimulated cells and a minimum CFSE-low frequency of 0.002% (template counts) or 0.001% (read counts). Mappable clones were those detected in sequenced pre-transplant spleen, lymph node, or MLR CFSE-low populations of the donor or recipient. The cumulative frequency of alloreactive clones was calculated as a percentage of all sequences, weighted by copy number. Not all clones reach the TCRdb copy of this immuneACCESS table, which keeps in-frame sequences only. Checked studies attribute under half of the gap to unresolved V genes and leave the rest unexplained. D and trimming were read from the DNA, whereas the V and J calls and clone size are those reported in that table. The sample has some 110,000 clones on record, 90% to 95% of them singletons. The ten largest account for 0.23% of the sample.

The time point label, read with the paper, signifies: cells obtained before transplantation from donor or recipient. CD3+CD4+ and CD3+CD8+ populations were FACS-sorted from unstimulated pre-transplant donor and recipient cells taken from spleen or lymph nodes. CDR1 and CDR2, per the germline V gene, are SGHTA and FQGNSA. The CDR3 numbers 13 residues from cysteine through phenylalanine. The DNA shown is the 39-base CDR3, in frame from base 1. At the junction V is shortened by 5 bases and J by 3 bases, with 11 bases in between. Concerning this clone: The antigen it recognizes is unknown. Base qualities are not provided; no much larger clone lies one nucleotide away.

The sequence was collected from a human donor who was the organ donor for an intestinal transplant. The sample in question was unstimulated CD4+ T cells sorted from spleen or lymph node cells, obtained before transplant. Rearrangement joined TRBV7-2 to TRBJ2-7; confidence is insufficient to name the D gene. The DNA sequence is TGTGCCAGCAGCCCCGACCCCAACTACGAGCAGTACTTC. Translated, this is CASSPDPNYEQYF.